This paragraph reports one TCR beta chain. Germline values: CDR1 LNHNV, CDR2 YYDKDF (reference sequence). The CDR3 consists of 15 residues. V was pared by 3 bases and J by 4 bases, with 6 bases of the junction left unmatched. TCRdb recomputed calls from the 5' RACE reads with MiXCR, one row per CDR3 protein. The sample shows 50,000 to 65,000 distinct CDR3 sequences, less than 25% of them seen only once. Cells sorted as Tregs were CD4+, CD25+ and CD127-/low. This receptor was obtained from a female donor with breast cancer. The V and J genes are TRBV15 and TRBJ1-1; 9 nucleotides align to TRBD1. Sequencing was carried out using tumor-infiltrating Tregs sorted from the breast tumor. CDR3 sequence (DNA): TGTGCCACCAGCAGGGAACAGGGGGCAGTCACTGAAGCTTTCTTT. The encoded protein is CATSREQGAVTEAFF.